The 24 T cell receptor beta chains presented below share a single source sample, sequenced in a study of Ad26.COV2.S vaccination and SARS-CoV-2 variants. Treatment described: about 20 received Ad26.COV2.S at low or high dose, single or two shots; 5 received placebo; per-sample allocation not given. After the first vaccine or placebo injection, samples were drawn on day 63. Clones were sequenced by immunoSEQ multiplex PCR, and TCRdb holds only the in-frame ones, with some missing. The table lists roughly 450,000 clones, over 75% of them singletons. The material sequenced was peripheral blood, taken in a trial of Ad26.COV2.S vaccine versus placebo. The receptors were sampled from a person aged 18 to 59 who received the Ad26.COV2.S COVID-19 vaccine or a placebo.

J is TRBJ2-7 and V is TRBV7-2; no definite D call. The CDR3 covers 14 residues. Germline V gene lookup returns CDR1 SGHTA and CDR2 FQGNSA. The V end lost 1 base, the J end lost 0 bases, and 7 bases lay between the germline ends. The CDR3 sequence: CASSLVTFSYEQYF. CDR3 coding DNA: TGTGCCAGCAGCTTAGTGACTTTCTCCTACGAGCAGTACTTC. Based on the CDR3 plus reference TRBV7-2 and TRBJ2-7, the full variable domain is GAGVSQSPSNKVTEKGKDVELRCDPISGHTALYWYRQSLGQGLEFLIYFQGNSAPDKSGLPSDRFSAERTGGSVSTLTIQRTQQEDSAVYLCASSLVTFSYEQYFGPGTRLTVT.

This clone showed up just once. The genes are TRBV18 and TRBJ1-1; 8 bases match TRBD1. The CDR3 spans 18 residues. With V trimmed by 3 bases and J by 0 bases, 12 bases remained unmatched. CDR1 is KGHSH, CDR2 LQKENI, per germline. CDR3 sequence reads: CASSPFGQGTVMNTEAFF. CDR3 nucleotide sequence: TGTGCCAGCTCACCTTTTGGACAGGGAACGGTCATGAACACTGAAGCTTTCTTT.

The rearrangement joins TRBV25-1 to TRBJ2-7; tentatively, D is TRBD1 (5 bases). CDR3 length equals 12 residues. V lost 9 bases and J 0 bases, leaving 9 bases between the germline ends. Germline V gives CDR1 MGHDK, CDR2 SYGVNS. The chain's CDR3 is CASTGNSYEQYF. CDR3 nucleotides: TGTGCCAGTACAGGTAACTCCTACGAGCAGTACTTC.

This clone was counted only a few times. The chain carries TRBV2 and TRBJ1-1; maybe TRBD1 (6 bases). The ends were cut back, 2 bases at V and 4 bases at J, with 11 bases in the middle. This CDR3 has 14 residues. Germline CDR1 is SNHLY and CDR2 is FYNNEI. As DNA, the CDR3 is TGTGCCAGCAGTGAAAGTGGGGGGCTCACTGAAGCTTTCTTT. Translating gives CASSESGGLTEAFF.

The CDR3 loop is CAIMGDRNTGELFF. The CDR3 DNA reads as TGTGCCATCATGGGGGACAGAAACACCGGGGAGCTGTTTTTT. The chain combines TRBV10-3 with TRBJ2-2; TRBD1 aligns across 7 bases. The CDR3 has 14 amino acids. J gave up 2 bases and V 7 bases, and 4 bases lay outside the gene matches. The germline CDR1 and CDR2 sequences are ENHRY and SYGVKD.

The CDR3 region is CASGLPSGIHNEQFF. For the CDR3, the DNA is TGTGCCAGTGGATTACCTAGCGGGATACACAATGAGCAGTTCTTC. The V gene is TRBV7-9, the J gene TRBJ2-1, with TRBD2 identical over 9 bases. Unmatched junction bases numbered 11, after V lost 9 bases and J lost 5 bases. CDR1 is SEHNR and CDR2 is FQNEAQ in the germline V gene (reference sequence). The length of the CDR3 is 15 residues. The variable domain in full, completed from reference TRBV7-9 and TRBJ2-1, reads DTGVSQNPRHKITKRGQNVTFRCDPISEHNRLYWYRQTLGQGPEFLTYFQNEAQLEKSRLLSDRFSAERPKGSFSTLEIQRTEQGDSAMYLCASGLPSGIHNEQFFGPGTRLTVL.

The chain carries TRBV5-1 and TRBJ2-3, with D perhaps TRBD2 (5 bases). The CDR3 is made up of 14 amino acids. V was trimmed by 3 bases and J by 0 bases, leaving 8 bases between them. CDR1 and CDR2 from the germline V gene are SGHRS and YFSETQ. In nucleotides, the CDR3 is TGCGCCAGCAGCTCACGGGGTAGCACAGATACGCAGTATTTT. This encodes CASSSRGSTDTQYF.

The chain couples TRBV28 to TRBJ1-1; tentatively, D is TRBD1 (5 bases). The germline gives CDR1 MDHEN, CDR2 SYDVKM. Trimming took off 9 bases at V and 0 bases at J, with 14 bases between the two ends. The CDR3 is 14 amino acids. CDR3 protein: CASSGPGLNTEAFF. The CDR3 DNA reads TGTGCCAGTTCAGGCCCGGGGCTGAACACTGAAGCTTTCTTT.

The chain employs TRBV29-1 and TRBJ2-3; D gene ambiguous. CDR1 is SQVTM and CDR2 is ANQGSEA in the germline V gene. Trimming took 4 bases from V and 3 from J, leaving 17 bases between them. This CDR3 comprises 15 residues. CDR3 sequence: CSVGGRSSLTDTQYF. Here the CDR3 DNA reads TGCAGCGTTGGAGGTAGGAGCAGTTTAACAGATACGCAGTATTTT.

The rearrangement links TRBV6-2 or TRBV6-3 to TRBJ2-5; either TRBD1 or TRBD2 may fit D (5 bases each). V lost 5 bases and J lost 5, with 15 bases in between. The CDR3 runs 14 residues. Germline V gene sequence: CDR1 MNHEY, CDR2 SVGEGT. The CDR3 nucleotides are TGTGCCAGCAGTCGGGACCGACTTCTGGAGACCCAGTACTTC. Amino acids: CASSRDRLLETQYF.

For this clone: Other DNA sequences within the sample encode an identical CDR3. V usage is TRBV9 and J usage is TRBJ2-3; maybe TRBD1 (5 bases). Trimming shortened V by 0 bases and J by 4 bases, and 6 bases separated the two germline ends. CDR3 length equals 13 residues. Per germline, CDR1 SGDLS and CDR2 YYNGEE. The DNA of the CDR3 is TGTGCCAGCAGCGTAGTAGGGGCAGATACGCAGTATTTT. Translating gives CASSVVGADTQYF. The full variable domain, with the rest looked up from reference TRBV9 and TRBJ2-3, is DSGVTQTPKHLITATGQRVTLRCSPRSGDLSVYWYQQSLDQGLQFLIQYYNGEERAKGNILERFSAQQFPDLHSELNLSSLELGDSALYFCASSVVGADTQYFGPGTRLTVL.

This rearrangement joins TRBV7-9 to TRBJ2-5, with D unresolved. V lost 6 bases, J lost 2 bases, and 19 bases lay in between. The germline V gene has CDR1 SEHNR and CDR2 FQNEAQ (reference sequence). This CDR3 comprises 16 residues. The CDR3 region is CASSLARVGPQETQYF. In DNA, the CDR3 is TGTGCCAGCAGTCTTGCCCGAGTTGGGCCACAAGAGACCCAGTACTTC.

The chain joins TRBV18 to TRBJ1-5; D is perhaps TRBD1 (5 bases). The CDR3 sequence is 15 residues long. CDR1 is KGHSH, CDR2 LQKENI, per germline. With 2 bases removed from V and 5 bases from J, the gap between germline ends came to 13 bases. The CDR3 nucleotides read TGTGCCAGCTCACCATTAGGGACGTGGCATCAGCCCCAGCATTTT. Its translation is CASSPLGTWHQPQHF.

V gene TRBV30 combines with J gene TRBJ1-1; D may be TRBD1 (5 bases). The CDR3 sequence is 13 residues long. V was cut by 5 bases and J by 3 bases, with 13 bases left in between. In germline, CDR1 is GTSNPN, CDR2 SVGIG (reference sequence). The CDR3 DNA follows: TGTGCCTGGTTCCAGGGCTACGACACTGAAGCTTTCTTT. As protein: CAWFQGYDTEAFF.

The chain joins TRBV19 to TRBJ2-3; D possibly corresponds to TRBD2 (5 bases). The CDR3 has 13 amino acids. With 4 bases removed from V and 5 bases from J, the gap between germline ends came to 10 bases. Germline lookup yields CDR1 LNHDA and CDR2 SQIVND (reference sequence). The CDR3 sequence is CASSTGRVDTQYF. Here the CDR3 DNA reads TGTGCCAGTAGTACCGGGCGGGTAGATACGCAGTATTTT. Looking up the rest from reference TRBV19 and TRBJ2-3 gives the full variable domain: DGGITQSPKYLFRKEGQNVTLSCEQNLNHDAMYWYRQDPGQGLRLIYYSQIVNDFQKGDIAEGYSVSREKKESFPLTVTSAQKNPTAFYLCASSTGRVDTQYFGPGTRLTVL.

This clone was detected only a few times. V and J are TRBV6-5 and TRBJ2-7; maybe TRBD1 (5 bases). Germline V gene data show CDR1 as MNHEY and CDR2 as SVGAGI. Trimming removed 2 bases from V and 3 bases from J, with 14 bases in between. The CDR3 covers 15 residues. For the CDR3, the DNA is TGTGCCAGCAGTTACGTAACAGGATGGCTCTACGAGCAGTACTTC. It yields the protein CASSYVTGWLYEQYF.

The CDR3 DNA sequence: TGCGCCAGCAGCGGCGGACAGGGCATGAACACTGAAGCTTTCTTT. Protein product: CASSGGQGMNTEAFF. V and J are TRBV5-1 and TRBJ1-1; 8 bases line up with TRBD1. This CDR3 is built from 15 residues. Trimming removed 4 bases from V and 0 bases from J; junction bases left unmatched: 5. Germline V gene lookup returns CDR1 SGHRS and CDR2 YFSETQ.

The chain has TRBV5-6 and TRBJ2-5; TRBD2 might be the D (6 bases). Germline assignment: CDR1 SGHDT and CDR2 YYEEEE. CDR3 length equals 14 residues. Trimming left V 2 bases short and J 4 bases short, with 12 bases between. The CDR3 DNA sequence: TGTGCCAGCAGCTTCTTCCTAGCGAGAGAGACCCAGTACTTC. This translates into CASSFFLARETQYF.

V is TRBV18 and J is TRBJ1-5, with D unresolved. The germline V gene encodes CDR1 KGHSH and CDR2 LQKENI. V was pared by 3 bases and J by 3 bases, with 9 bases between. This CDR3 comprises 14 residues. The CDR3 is CASSPRQINQPQHF. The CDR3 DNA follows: TGTGCCAGCTCACCCCGGCAGATCAATCAGCCCCAGCATTTT. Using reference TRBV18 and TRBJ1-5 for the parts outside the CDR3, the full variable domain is NAGVMQNPRHLVRRRGQEARLRCSPMKGHSHVYWYRQLPEEGLKFMVYLQKENIIDESGMPKERFSAEFPKEGPSILRIQQVVRGDSAAYFCASSPRQINQPQHFGDGTRLSIL.

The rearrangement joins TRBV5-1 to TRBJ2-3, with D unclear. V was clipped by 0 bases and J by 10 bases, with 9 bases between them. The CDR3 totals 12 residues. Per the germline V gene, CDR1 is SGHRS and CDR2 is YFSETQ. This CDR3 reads CASSLGEVAQYF. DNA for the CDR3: TGCGCCAGCAGCTTGGGAGAGGTTGCGCAGTATTTT.

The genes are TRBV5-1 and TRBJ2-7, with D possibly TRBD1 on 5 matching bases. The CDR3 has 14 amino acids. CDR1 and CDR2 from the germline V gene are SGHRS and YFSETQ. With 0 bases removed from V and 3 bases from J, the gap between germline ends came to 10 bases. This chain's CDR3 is CASSLAAQGYEQYF. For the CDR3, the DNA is TGCGCCAGCAGCTTGGCCGCTCAGGGCTACGAGCAGTACTTC.

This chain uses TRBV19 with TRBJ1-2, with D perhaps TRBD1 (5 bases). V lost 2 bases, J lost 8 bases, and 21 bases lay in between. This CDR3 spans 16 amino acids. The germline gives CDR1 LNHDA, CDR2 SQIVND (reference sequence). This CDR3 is CASSINPSDIVMGYTF. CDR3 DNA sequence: TGTGCCAGTAGTATAAATCCCTCGGACATCGTAATGGGCTACACCTTC.

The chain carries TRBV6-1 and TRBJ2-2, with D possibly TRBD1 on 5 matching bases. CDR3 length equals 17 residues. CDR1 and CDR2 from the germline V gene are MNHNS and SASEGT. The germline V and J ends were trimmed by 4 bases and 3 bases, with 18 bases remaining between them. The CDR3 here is CASSGSTGHADTGELFF. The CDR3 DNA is TGTGCCAGCAGTGGGTCAACAGGTCACGCTGACACCGGGGAGCTGTTTTTT.

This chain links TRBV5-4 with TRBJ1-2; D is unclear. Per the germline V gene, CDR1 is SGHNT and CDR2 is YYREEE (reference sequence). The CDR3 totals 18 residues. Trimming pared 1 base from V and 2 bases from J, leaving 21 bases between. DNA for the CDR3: TGTGCCAGCAGCTTGAAGTTTGCGGACGGAGTTAGAAACTATGGCTACACCTTC. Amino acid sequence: CASSLKFADGVRNYGYTF.